This T cell receptor (beta chain) was documented in a study of blood T cells in healthy people across ages. A J-beta primer mix and a sample-barcoded 5' primer were used in a second PCR of roughly 7 to 12 cycles. TCRdb reanalysed the 5' RACE reads using MiXCR and keeps one entry per CDR3 protein. The data contain around 1,800,000 distinct CDR3 sequences, around 42% of them seen just once; the ten biggest clones take up under 25%. The CDR3 contains 16 residues. Germline trimming cut 5 bases from V and 5 bases from J; bases unmatched to any gene: 7. The V gene's germline CDR1 is MDHEN and CDR2 SYDVKM. Input material: blood. V gene TRBV28 combines with J gene TRBJ2-2; 11 bases line up with TRBD2. The receptor's source is a human donor in good health. CDR3 sequence (DNA): TGTGCCAGCAGTCTAAGACTAGCGGGGCGAACCGGGGAGCTGTTTTTT. As protein: CASSLRLAGRTGELFF.